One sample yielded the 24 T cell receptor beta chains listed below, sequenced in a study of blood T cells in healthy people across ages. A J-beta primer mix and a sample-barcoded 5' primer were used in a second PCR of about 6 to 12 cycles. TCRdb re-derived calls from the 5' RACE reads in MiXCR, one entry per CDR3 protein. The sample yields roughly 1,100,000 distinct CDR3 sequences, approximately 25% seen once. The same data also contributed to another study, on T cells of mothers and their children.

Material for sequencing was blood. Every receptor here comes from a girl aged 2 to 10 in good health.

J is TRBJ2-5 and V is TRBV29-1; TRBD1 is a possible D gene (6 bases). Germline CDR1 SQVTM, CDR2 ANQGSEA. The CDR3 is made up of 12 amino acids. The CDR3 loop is CSSDPGEETQYF. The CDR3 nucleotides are TGCAGTTCTGACCCAGGGGAAGAGACCCAGTACTTC.

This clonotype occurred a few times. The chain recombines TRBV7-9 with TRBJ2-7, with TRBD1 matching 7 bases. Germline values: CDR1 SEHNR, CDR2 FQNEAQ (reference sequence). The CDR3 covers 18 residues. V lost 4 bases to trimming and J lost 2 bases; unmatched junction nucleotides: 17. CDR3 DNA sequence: TGTGCCAGCAGCTCCCTCGAGATGTACGGGACAGTGACCTACGAGCAGTACTTC. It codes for CASSSLEMYGTVTYEQYF.

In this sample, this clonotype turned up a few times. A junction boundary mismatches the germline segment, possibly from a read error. The CDR3 sequence is CASSQNGFYF. CDR3 in DNA: TGTGCCAGCAGCCAAAATGGATTCTACTTC. The chain uses TRBV3-1 and TRBJ2-1; D is undetermined. The CDR3 covers 10 residues. The V gene's germline CDR1 is LGHDT and CDR2 YNNKEL (reference sequence).

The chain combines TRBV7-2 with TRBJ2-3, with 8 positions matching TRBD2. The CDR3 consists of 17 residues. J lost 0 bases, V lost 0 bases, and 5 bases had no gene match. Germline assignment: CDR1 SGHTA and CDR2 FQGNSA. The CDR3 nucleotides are TGTGCCAGCAGCTTAGCTAGCGGGACCCCAAGCACAGATACGCAGTATTTT. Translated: CASSLASGTPSTDTQYF.

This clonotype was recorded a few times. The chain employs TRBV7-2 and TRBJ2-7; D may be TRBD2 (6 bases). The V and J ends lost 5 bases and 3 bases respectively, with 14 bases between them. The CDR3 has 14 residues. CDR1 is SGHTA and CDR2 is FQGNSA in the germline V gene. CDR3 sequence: CASSAYSGNYEQYF. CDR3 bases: TGTGCCAGCAGCGCCTATAGCGGTAACTACGAGCAGTACTTC.

The chain's CDR3 is CASSPDRAPTDTQYF. CDR3 in DNA: TGTGCCAGCAGTCCGGACAGGGCACCCACAGATACGCAGTATTTT. This rearrangement joins TRBV6-5 to TRBJ2-3; 8 positions match TRBD1. V trimming: 5 bases; J trimming: 2 bases; junction bases outside the gene matches: 6. The germline V gene encodes CDR1 MNHEY and CDR2 SVGAGI. The CDR3 is 15 amino acids.

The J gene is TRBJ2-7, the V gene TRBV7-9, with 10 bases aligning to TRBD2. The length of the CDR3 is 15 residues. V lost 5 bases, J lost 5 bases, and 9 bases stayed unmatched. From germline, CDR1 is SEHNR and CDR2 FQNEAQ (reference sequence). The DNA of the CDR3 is TGTGCCAGCAGCGATATTAGCGGGAGGTTCCACGAGCAGTACTTC. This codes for CASSDISGRFHEQYF.

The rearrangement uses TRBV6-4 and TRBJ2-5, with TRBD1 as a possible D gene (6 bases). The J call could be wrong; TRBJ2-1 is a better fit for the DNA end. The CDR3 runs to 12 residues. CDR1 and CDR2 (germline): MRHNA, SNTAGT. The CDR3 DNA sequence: TGTGCCAGCAGTGGGGGGCAGGATGAGCAGTTCTTC. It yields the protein CASSGGQDEQFF.

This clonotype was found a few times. The CDR3 protein is CASSRTLSTEAFF. CDR3 bases: TGCGCCAGCAGCCGTACACTTTCCACTGAAGCTTTCTTT. This rearrangement joins TRBV5-1 to TRBJ1-1; D remains unclear. V lost 4 bases, J lost 4 bases, and 11 bases lay in between. The germline gives CDR1 SGHRS, CDR2 YFSETQ. The CDR3 is 13 amino acids.

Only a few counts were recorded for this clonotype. The CDR3 sequence is CASSEGGTAEAFF. Written as DNA, the CDR3 is TGCGCCAGCAGCGAGGGGGGTACGGCTGAAGCTTTCTTT. The chain couples TRBV5-1 to TRBJ1-1; a weak D match, TRBD1 (6 bases). Germline CDR1 reads SGHRS; CDR2 reads YFSETQ. The CDR3 totals 13 residues. V dropped 4 bases and J dropped 6 bases, with 13 bases sitting between them. Filled out from reference TRBV5-1 and TRBJ1-1, the complete variable domain reads KAGVTQTPRYLIKTRGQQVTLSCSPISGHRSVSWYQQTPGQGLQFLFEYFSETQRNKGNFPGRFSGRQFSNSRSEMNVSTLELGDSALYLCASSEGGTAEAFFGQGTRLTVV.

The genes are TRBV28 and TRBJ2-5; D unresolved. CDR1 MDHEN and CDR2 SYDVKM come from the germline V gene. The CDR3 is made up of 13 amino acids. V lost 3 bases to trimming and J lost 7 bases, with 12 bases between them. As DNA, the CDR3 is TGTGCCAGCAGTTTTACCGAGGTGGGGACCCAGTACTTC. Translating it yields CASSFTEVGTQYF.

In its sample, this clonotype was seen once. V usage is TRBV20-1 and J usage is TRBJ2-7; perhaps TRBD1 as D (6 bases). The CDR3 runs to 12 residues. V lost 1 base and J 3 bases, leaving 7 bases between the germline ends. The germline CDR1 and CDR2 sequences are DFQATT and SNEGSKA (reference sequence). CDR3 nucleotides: TGCAGTGCTAGAGCACAGGGCTACGAGCAGTACTTC. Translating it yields CSARAQGYEQYF.

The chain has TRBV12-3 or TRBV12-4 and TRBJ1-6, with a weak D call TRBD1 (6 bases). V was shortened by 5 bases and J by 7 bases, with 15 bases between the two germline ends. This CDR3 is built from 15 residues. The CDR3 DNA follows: TGTGCCAGCAGTAGCACGGGGGGCTACAATTCACCCCTCCACTTT. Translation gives CASSSTGGYNSPLHF.

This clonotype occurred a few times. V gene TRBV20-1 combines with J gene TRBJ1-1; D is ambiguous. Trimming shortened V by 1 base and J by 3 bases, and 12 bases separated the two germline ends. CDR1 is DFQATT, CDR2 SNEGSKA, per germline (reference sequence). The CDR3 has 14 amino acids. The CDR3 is CSARAVPGYTEAFF. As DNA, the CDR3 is TGCAGTGCTAGAGCTGTACCTGGGTACACTGAAGCTTTCTTT.

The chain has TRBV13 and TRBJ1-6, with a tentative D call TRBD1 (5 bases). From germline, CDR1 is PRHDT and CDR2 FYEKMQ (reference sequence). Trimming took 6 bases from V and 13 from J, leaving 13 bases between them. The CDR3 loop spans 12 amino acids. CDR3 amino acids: CASSPFGGPLHF. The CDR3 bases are TGTGCCAGCAGTCCCTTCGGGGGGCCCCTCCACTTT. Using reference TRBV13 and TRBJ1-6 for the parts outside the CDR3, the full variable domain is AAGVIQSPRHLIKEKRETATLKCYPIPRHDTVYWYQQGPGQDPQFLISFYEKMQSDKGSIPDRFSAQQFSDYHSELNMSSLELGDSALYFCASSPFGGPLHFGNGTRLTVT.

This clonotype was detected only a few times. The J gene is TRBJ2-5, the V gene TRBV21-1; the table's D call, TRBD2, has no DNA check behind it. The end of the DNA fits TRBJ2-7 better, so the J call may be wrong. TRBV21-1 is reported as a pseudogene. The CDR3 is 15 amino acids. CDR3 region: CASSTGGGPPSEQYF. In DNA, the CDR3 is TGTGCCAGCAGCACGGGGGGAGGGCCCCCGTCCGAGCAGTACTTC.

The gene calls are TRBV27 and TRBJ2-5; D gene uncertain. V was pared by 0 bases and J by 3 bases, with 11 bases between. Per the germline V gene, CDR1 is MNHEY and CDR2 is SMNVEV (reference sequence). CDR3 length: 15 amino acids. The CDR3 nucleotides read TGTGCCAGCAGTTTATCAGGGTTGGATGAAGAGACCCAGTACTTC. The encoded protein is CASSLSGLDEETQYF.

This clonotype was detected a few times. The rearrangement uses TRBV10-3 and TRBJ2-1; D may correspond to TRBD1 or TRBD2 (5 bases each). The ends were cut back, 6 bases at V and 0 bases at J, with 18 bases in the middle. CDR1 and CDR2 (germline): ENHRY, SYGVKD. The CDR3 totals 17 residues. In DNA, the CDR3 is TGTGCCATCAGCAGCCCTGGGGACCCAGACTCCTACAATGAGCAGTTCTTC. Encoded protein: CAISSPGDPDSYNEQFF.

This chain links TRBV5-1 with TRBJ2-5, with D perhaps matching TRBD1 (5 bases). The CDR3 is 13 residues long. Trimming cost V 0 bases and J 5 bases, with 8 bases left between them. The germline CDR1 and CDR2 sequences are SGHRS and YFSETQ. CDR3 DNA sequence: TGCGCCAGCAGCTTGGGACAGTTCGAGACCCAGTACTTC. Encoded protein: CASSLGQFETQYF.

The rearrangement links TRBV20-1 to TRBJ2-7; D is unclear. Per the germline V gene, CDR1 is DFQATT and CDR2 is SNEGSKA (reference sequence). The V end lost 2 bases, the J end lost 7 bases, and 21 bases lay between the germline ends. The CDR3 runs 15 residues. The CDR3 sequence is CSARPRQTFLWEQYF. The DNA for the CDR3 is TGCAGTGCTAGACCCCGGCAGACTTTCCTCTGGGAGCAGTACTTC.

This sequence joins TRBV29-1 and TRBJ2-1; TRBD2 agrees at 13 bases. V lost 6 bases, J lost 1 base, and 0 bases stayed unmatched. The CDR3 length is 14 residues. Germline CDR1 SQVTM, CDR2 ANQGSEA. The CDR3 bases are TGCAGCGTGACTAGCGGGAGGTCCTACAATGAGCAGTTCTTC. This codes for CSVTSGRSYNEQFF.

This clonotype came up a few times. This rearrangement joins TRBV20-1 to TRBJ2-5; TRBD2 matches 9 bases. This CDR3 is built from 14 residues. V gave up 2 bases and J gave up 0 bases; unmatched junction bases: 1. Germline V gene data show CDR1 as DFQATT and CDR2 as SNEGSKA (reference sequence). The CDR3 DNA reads TGCAGTGCTAGACTAGCGGGGTACCAAGAGACCCAGTACTTC. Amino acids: CSARLAGYQETQYF.

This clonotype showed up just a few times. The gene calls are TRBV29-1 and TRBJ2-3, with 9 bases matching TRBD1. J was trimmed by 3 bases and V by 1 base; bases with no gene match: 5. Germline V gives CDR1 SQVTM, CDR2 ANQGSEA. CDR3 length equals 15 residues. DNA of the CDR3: TGCAGCGTTGAAGTGGGACAGGGACTGACAGATACGCAGTATTTT. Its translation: CSVEVGQGLTDTQYF.

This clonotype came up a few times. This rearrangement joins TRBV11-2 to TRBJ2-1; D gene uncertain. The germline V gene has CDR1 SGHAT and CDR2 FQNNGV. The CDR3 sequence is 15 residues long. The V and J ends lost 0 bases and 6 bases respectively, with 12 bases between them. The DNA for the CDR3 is TGTGCCAGCAGCTTAGAAGGCATTTGGGGCAATGAGCAGTTCTTC. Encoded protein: CASSLEGIWGNEQFF.